Following are 27 T cell receptor beta chains from one sample sequenced in a study of blood T cell repertoires in COVID-19. Produced via immunoSEQ multiplex PCR; TCRdb's table is partial and in-frame only. Of about 300,000 clones listed, 86% are singletons. What was sequenced was PBMCs or T cells enriched from blood (not recorded which). These receptors all stem from a man aged 25 to 40 who had recovered from COVID-19.

This chain connects TRBV7-6 to TRBJ1-1; 8 bases agree with TRBD1. Germline V CDR1 and CDR2: SGHVS, FNYEAQ. The CDR3 is 16 residues long. V was clipped by 0 bases and J by 2 bases; unmatched bases: 5. The CDR3, as DNA: TGTGCCAGCAGCTTAGCCTCGACAGGGGAAAACACTGAAGCTTTCTTT. This encodes CASSLASTGENTEAFF.

The rearrangement links TRBV27 to TRBJ2-1, with TRBD1 matching over 9 bases. The germline gives CDR1 MNHEY, CDR2 SMNVEV (reference sequence). This CDR3 comprises 14 residues. Trimming removed 8 bases from V and 3 bases from J; junction bases left unmatched: 5. CDR3 DNA: TGTGCCAGCGGCCCGGGACAGGGCTACAATGAGCAGTTCTTC. Its protein is CASGPGQGYNEQFF.

The genes are TRBV11-2 and TRBJ2-5; D not certain. CDR1 is SGHAT and CDR2 is FQNNGV in the germline V gene. Trimming took 1 base from V and 2 from J, leaving 8 bases between them. The CDR3 is 14 amino acids. CDR3 loop: CASSLVVAQETQYF. CDR3 nucleotides: TGTGCCAGCAGCTTAGTTGTAGCTCAAGAGACCCAGTACTTC.

The CDR3 sequence is CASSFGRGPENTEAFF. The CDR3 region has the DNA TGCGCCAGCAGCTTCGGCAGGGGGCCAGAGAACACTGAAGCTTTCTTT. The rearrangement uses TRBV5-1 and TRBJ1-1, with 8 bases aligning to TRBD1. From germline, CDR1 is SGHRS and CDR2 YFSETQ. Trimming cost V 2 bases and J 1 base; bases outside gene matches: 7. This CDR3 spans 16 amino acids.

The chain couples TRBV19 to TRBJ1-1, with D possibly TRBD1 on 6 matching bases. The CDR3 has 15 residues. Per the germline V gene, CDR1 is LNHDA and CDR2 is SQIVND (reference sequence). Trimming stripped 2 bases from V and 1 base from J, with 11 bases between. The CDR3 here is CASSIRLGQNTEAFF. The DNA of the CDR3 is TGTGCCAGTAGTATACGTTTGGGACAGAACACTGAAGCTTTCTTT.

The rearrangement joins TRBV5-4 to TRBJ2-7; the match to TRBD1 covers 9 bases. J gave up 4 bases and V 5 bases, and 10 bases lay outside the gene matches. The CDR3 is 15 residues long. The germline V gene has CDR1 SGHNT and CDR2 YYREEE (reference sequence). CDR3 DNA sequence: TGTGCCAGCAGTCTGGGTGGGACAGGGCAGTACGAGCAGTACTTC. This translates into CASSLGGTGQYEQYF.

The chain uses TRBV5-1 and TRBJ1-5; unclear D gene. This CDR3 contains 17 residues. Germline assignment: CDR1 SGHRS and CDR2 YFSETQ. Trimming left V 0 bases short and J 0 bases short, with 13 bases between. The CDR3 nucleotides read TGCGCCAGCAGCTTGGATGGAGGAACAAATAGCAATCAGCCCCAGCATTTT. Encoded protein: CASSLDGGTNSNQPQHF.

This clone has just a few counts. The genes are TRBV10-3 and TRBJ2-1; 10 bases line up with TRBD1. The germline CDR1 and CDR2 sequences are ENHRY and SYGVKD. After removal of 5 bases from V and 6 bases from J, the junction contained 4 bases not matched to a gene. The CDR3 is 14 residues long. In DNA form, the CDR3 reads TGTGCCATCAGTACCGGGACAGGGGTCAATGAGCAGTTCTTC. It codes for CAISTGTGVNEQFF.

As for this clone: It is unclear where the CDR3 begins or ends on the DNA, so no DNA is shown, and the CDR3 is as TCRdb lists it. This chain connects TRBV21-1 to TRBJ2-3; the table assigns TRBD2, which was not confirmed against the DNA. TRBV21-1 is a pseudogene segment. With termini counted, the CDR3 has 19 amino acids. The CDR3 spells CASSKVGSGALYSTDTQYF.

This chain uses TRBV30 with TRBJ2-7; D is possibly TRBD1 (5 bases). Trimming removed 4 bases at V and 6 bases at J, with 10 bases between. CDR1 is GTSNPN and CDR2 is SVGIG in the germline V gene (reference sequence). The CDR3 totals 11 residues. This chain's CDR3 is CAWMEGAEQYF. The CDR3 DNA is TGTGCCTGGATGGAAGGGGCCGAGCAGTACTTC.

The chain joins TRBV5-4 to TRBJ1-2; D call uncertain. The CDR3 totals 16 residues. Trimming took 4 bases from V and 5 from J, leaving 21 bases between them. From germline, CDR1 is SGHNT and CDR2 YYREEE (reference sequence). The DNA for the CDR3 is TGTGCCAGCAGCCTCATGACGATACCCGGAGGGTATGGCTACACCTTC. Translating gives CASSLMTIPGGYGYTF.

The chain has TRBV7-8 and TRBJ2-2, with D possibly TRBD1 on 5 matching bases. V lost 2 bases and J lost 5, with 6 bases in between. Germline loops: CDR1 SGHVS, CDR2 FQNEAQ. The length of the CDR3 is 13 residues. The CDR3 nucleotides read TGTGCCAGCAGCTTACAGGGAACCGGGGAGCTGTTTTTT. Translated: CASSLQGTGELFF. Full variable domain (outside the CDR3, taken from reference TRBV7-8 and TRBJ2-2): GAGVSQSPRYKVAKRGQDVALRCDPISGHVSLFWYQQALGQGPEFLTYFQNEAQLDKSGLPSDRFFAERPEGSVSTLKIQRTQQEDSAVYLCASSLQGTGELFFGEGSRLTVL.

The chain employs TRBV18 and TRBJ2-1, with 7 nucleotides matching TRBD2. V shed 5 bases, J shed 7 bases, and the junction held 8 bases outside the gene matches. The CDR3 consists of 14 residues. Germline loops: CDR1 KGHSH, CDR2 LQKENI. The DNA for the CDR3 is TGTGCCAGCTCAGCCGGGGACTATAGAAATGAGCAGTTCTTC. Translating gives CASSAGDYRNEQFF. Using reference TRBV18 and TRBJ2-1 for the parts outside the CDR3, the full variable domain is NAGVMQNPRHLVRRRGQEARLRCSPMKGHSHVYWYRQLPEEGLKFMVYLQKENIIDESGMPKERFSAEFPKEGPSILRIQQVVRGDSAAYFCASSAGDYRNEQFFGPGTRLTVL.

This chain uses TRBV11-3 with TRBJ2-3, with D possibly matching TRBD2 (5 bases). The V end was cut by 3 bases, the J end by 3 bases, with 10 bases between. CDR3 length: 14 residues. In germline, CDR1 is SGHNT, CDR2 YENEEA. As DNA, the CDR3 is TGTGCCAGCAGCTTGACGGGGTTGACAGATACGCAGTATTTT. Protein sequence: CASSLTGLTDTQYF. Full variable domain (remainder filled in from reference TRBV11-3 and TRBJ2-3): EAGVVQSPRYKIIEKKQPVAFWCNPISGHNTLYWYLQNLGQGPELLIRYENEEAVDDSQLPKDRFSAERLKGVDSTLKIQPAELGDSAVYLCASSLTGLTDTQYFGPGTRLTVL.

The chain links TRBV3-1 (or the pseudogene TRBV3-2) to TRBJ1-6; a weak D match, TRBD1 (5 bases). The CDR3 covers 18 residues. CDR1 LGHDT and CDR2 YNNKEL come from the germline V gene (reference sequence). Trimming took 0 bases from V and 0 from J, leaving 12 bases between them. The CDR3 protein is CASSQEGGGSSYNSPLHF. CDR3 bases: TGTGCCAGCAGCCAAGAAGGTGGGGGGAGCTCCTATAATTCACCCCTCCACTTT.

The V call is TRBV29-1, the J call TRBJ1-5; 11 bases line up with TRBD1. Germline V gene sequence: CDR1 SQVTM, CDR2 ANQGSEA. The V gene end was trimmed by 7 bases and the J gene end by 0 bases; junction bases not matched to a gene: 2. This CDR3 region has 14 residues. This CDR3 reads CSAGQGDSNQPQHF. DNA for the CDR3: TGCAGCGCGGGACAGGGGGATAGCAATCAGCCCCAGCATTTT.

This clone showed up just once. Other DNA sequences in the sample encode the same CDR3. The chain combines TRBV19 with TRBJ1-1; tentative D call: TRBD1 (6 bases). Looked up from germline, CDR1 is LNHDA and CDR2 is SQIVND (reference sequence). Trimming pared 3 bases from V and 5 bases from J, leaving 16 bases between. CDR3 length: 15 amino acids. In nucleotides, the CDR3 is TGTGCCAGTAGTATCGGCCGCACAGGGCGGACTGAAGCTTTCTTT. This sequence encodes CASSIGRTGRTEAFF.

The chain employs TRBV28 and TRBJ2-7; perhaps TRBD1 as D (5 bases). The length of the CDR3 is 13 residues. Germline V CDR1 and CDR2: MDHEN, SYDVKM. V lost 4 bases to trimming and J lost 0 bases, with 7 bases between them. Here the CDR3 reads CASSYRSSYEQYF. The CDR3, as DNA: TGTGCCAGCAGTTACAGGAGCTCCTACGAGCAGTACTTC.

The chain carries TRBV2 and TRBJ1-2; 8 bases are shared with TRBD1. Germline V gene sequence: CDR1 SNHLY, CDR2 FYNNEI. With 6 bases clipped from V and 6 bases from J, the junction kept 6 bases outside the gene matches. CDR3 length: 13 residues. The CDR3 nucleotides are TGTGCCAGCAGCTACAGGGGGGATGATGGCTACACCTTC. It codes for CASSYRGDDGYTF. The variable domain in full, with the rest retrieved from reference TRBV2 and TRBJ1-2, is EPEVTQTPSHQVTQMGQEVILRCVPISNHLYFYWYRQILGQKVEFLVSFYNNEISEKSEIFDDQFSVERPDGSNFTLKIRSTKLEDSAMYFCASSYRGDDGYTFGSGTRLTVV.

This rearrangement joins TRBV5-6 to TRBJ1-4; no definite D call. Per the germline V gene, CDR1 is SGHDT and CDR2 is YYEEEE. Between the trimmed V and J ends, which lost 0 bases and 0 bases, there was a span of 6 bases. The CDR3 runs to 15 residues. The CDR3 region is CASSLARATNEKLFF. The DNA for the CDR3 is TGTGCCAGCAGCTTGGCGAGGGCAACTAATGAAAAACTGTTTTTT.

This chain's CDR3 is CASSVLGGTVNYGYTF. DNA for the CDR3: TGTGCCAGCAGCGTCCTGGGTGGGACAGTAAACTATGGCTACACCTTC. The chain joins TRBV7-6 to TRBJ1-2; 7 bases are shared with TRBD1. Germline assignment: CDR1 SGHVS and CDR2 FNYEAQ. This CDR3 is 16 amino acids long. With 5 bases clipped from V and 2 bases from J, the junction kept 11 bases outside the gene matches.

The CDR3 sequence: CASSEAVGGNTIYF. The CDR3, as DNA: TGTGCCAGCAGCGAAGCGGTCGGTGGAAACACCATATATTTT. V is TRBV14 and J is TRBJ1-3; D uncertain. The V end was cut by 5 bases, the J end by 3 bases, with 11 bases between. This CDR3 region has 14 residues. Per the germline V gene, CDR1 is SGHDN and CDR2 is FVKESK.

The gene calls are TRBV30 and TRBJ2-7; D call uncertain. Germline-derived CDR1 and CDR2 are GTSNPN and SVGIG (reference sequence). The germline V and J ends were trimmed by 2 bases and 5 bases, with 4 bases remaining between them. The CDR3 is 10 residues long. The CDR3 DNA follows: TGTGCCTGGAGTCGTGACGAGCAGTACTTC. This encodes CAWSRDEQYF.

The V gene is TRBV5-1, the J gene TRBJ2-7; 11 nucleotides match TRBD2. Germline values: CDR1 SGHRS, CDR2 YFSETQ. With 0 bases clipped from V and 4 bases from J, the junction kept 6 bases outside the gene matches. The CDR3 loop spans 16 amino acids. In DNA, the CDR3 is TGCGCCAGCAGCTTGGAACTAGCGGGAGTAGCATACGAGCAGTACTTC. This gives the protein CASSLELAGVAYEQYF.

DNA of the CDR3: TGTGCCAGCAGCTCCAATACACAGGGATTAGGCAATCAGCCCCAGCATTTT. Amino acids: CASSSNTQGLGNQPQHF. This chain connects TRBV7-9 to TRBJ1-5; weak D call: TRBD1 (6 bases). Germline V gene sequence: CDR1 SEHNR, CDR2 FQNEAQ (reference sequence). V lost 4 bases, J lost 2 bases, and 18 bases lay in between. The CDR3 extends over 17 amino acids.

This rearrangement joins TRBV6-2 or TRBV6-3 to TRBJ2-1; 9 nucleotides match TRBD2. This CDR3 comprises 17 residues. Losses at the gene ends were 2 bases for V and 7 bases for J; bases not matched to a gene: 12. Germline loops: CDR1 MNHEY, CDR2 SVGEGT. The CDR3 region has the DNA TGTGCCAGCAGTTACGATAGGCGGGGGGGCGGAATTAATGAGCAGTTCTTC. Its protein product is CASSYDRRGGGINEQFF.

This clone was seen just once. The V and J genes are TRBV5-1 and TRBJ2-7; TRBD2 agrees at 7 bases. CDR3 length equals 13 residues. Germline CDR1 is SGHRS and CDR2 is YFSETQ. V lost 7 bases, J lost 3 bases, and 7 bases stayed unmatched. The CDR3 here is CASWAGDGYEQYF. The CDR3 region has the DNA TGCGCCAGCTGGGCGGGAGATGGCTACGAGCAGTACTTC.